Listed below are T cell receptor beta chains from one sample, sequenced in a study of CD8+CD57+ T cells in acquired aplastic anemia. One entry per CDR3 protein results from TCRdb running MiXCR on the reads. The sample holds 180,000 or so distinct CDR3 sequences, around 48% seen once. What was sequenced was sorted CD4+, CD8+, or CD8+CD57+ T cells (not recorded which) from PBMCs. The source is a human donor with aplastic anemia. Each CDR3 is given with its conserved first and last residue. D genes are given only for firm matches. Where a row states a size, it is once, few, many or the class of an expanded clone; other rows omit it.

>TRBJ2-7|TRBV2|NA|NA
CASSQDGVWDEQYF
TGTGCCAGCAGCCAAGACGGGGTCTGGGACGAGCAGTACTTC
>TRBJ2-7|TRBV5-1|NA|TRBD1
CASSGTGGFGDEQYF
TGCGCCAGCAGCGGGACAGGGGGTTTCGGGGACGAGCAGTACTTC
>TRBJ2-1|TRBV25-1|NA|TRBD2
CAGSERLAGVINEQFF
TGTGCCGGCAGTGAGCGCCTAGCGGGAGTTATAAATGAGCAGTTCTTC
>TRBJ2-3|TRBV7-3|NA|NA
CASSLGPPASTDTQYF
TGTGCCAGCAGCTTGGGCCCACCGGCAAGCACAGATACGCAGTATTTT
>TRBJ2-7|TRBV10-3|NA|TRBD1
CAISNGQGPTYEQYF
TGTGCCATCAGCAACGGACAGGGGCCCACCTACGAGCAGTACTTC
>TRBJ2-7|TRBV15|NA|NA
CATSRERIGQYF
TGTGCCACCAGCAGAGAAAGGATCGGGCAGTACTTC
>TRBJ2-1|TRBV19|few|NA
CASSGKVGGNEQFF
TGTGCCAGTAGCGGGAAGGTCGGGGGCAATGAGCAGTTCTTC
>TRBJ1-2|TRBV12-3/TRBV12-4|few|NA
CASRADSKANYGYTF
TGTGCCAGCAGGGCTGACAGTAAAGCTAACTATGGCTACACCTTC
>TRBJ2-7|TRBV10-3|NA|TRBD2
CAISESFDGGVYYEQYF
TGTGCCATCAGTGAGTCTTTTGACGGGGGGGTTTACTACGAGCAGTACTTC
>TRBJ1-5|TRBV2|NA|NA
CASSEGRIGNQPQHF
TGTGCCAGCAGTGAAGGCAGAATTGGCAATCAGCCCCAGCATTTT
>TRBJ1-1|TRBV2|many|NA
CASSESGLDTEAFF
TGTGCCAGCAGTGAAAGCGGTCTAGACACTGAAGCTTTCTTT
>TRBJ2-2|TRBV6-1|many|TRBD2
CASISGGPAGELFF
TGTGCCAGCATCTCGGGAGGGCCGGCCGGGGAGCTGTTTTTT
>TRBJ1-1|TRBV9|NA|TRBD1
CASSPGQVDGEAFF
TGTGCCAGCAGCCCAGGACAGGTTGACGGTGAAGCTTTCTTT
>TRBJ2-2|TRBV25-1|NA|NA
CASSDPRQMNTGELFF
TGTGCCAGCAGTGACCCAAGACAGATGAACACCGGGGAGCTGTTTTTT
>TRBJ2-2|TRBV2|NA|TRBD1
CASGQDRWSGELFF
TGTGCCAGCGGTCAGGACAGGTGGTCCGGGGAGCTGTTTTTT
>TRBJ1-1|TRBV7-9|few|NA
CASSSPMLTEAFF
TGTGCCAGCAGCTCCCCGATGTTGACTGAAGCTTTCTTT
>TRBJ2-7|TRBV10-3|NA|TRBD2
CASASGGDAEQYF
TGTGCCAGCGCTAGCGGGGGAGACGCCGAGCAGTACTTC
>TRBJ1-4|TRBV7-9|many|NA
CASRRRFNEKLFF
TGTGCCAGCAGGAGGAGGTTTAATGAAAAACTGTTTTTT
>TRBJ2-4|TRBV5-6|NA|NA
CASSLGPSELAKNIQYF
TGTGCCAGCAGCTTAGGTCCTAGCGAGCTAGCCAAAAACATTCAGTACTTC
>TRBJ2-7|TRBV11-2|NA|NA
CASSSGHTYEQYF
TGTGCCAGCAGCTCCGGGCATACCTACGAGCAGTACTTC
>TRBJ2-7|TRBV3-1|many|TRBD1
CASSQHTSDRVPYEQYF
TGTGCCAGCAGCCAACACACCTCAGACAGGGTACCCTACGAGCAGTACTTC
>TRBJ1-6|TRBV19|many|TRBD1
CASTTGDADSPLHF
TGTGCCAGTACCACAGGGGACGCGGATTCACCCCTCCACTTT
>TRBJ1-2|TRBV5-6|NA|TRBD1
CASSLVQGEDNYGYTF
TGTGCCAGCAGCTTGGTCCAGGGGGAGGATAACTATGGCTACACCTTC
>TRBJ2-7|TRBV29-1|NA|TRBD2
CSVVGGISYEQYF
TGCAGCGTTGTGGGGGGGATCTCCTACGAGCAGTACTTC
>TRBJ1-4|TRBV12-3/TRBV12-4|NA|TRBD1
CAGSAGQGGFATNEKLFF
TGTGCCGGCAGTGCCGGACAGGGAGGATTTGCAACTAATGAAAAACTGTTTTTT
>TRBJ1-2|TRBV20-1|many|NA
CSASPMGSGYTF
TGCAGTGCTAGCCCGATGGGTTCCGGCTACACCTTC
>TRBJ2-2|TRBV2|NA|NA
CASSGTAANTGELFF
TGTGCCAGCAGCGGGACGGCCGCGAACACCGGGGAGCTGTTTTTT
>TRBJ2-1|TRBV5-4|many|TRBD2
CASSLGRGVYNEQFF
TGTGCCAGCAGCTTGGGGCGGGGGGTCTACAATGAGCAGTTCTTC
>TRBJ2-5|TRBV2|NA|TRBD2
CASGGNEAGVKYF
TGTGCCAGCGGGGGAAACGAAGCGGGGGTAAAGTACTTC
>TRBJ1-2|TRBV2|few|NA
CASDSTANYGYTF
TGTGCCAGCGACAGTACAGCTAACTATGGCTACACCTTC
>TRBJ2-1|TRBV6-5|NA|TRBD2
CASSYISGGSNEQFF
TGTGCCAGCAGTTACATAAGCGGGGGGTCTAATGAGCAGTTCTTC
>TRBJ1-1|TRBV18|NA|NA
CASSQGSAEAFF
TGTGCCAGCTCACAGGGCTCAGCTGAAGCTTTCTTT
>TRBJ1-5|TRBV7-3|few|NA
CASSLTLNQPQHF
TGTGCCAGCAGCTTAACGTTAAACCAGCCCCAGCATTTT
>TRBJ2-2|TRBV5-1|many|NA
CASSSRLRNTGELFF
TGCGCCAGCAGCAGCAGACTAAGGAACACCGGGGAGCTGTTTTTT
>TRBJ2-2|TRBV15|many|TRBD1
CATSWGQGKAGELFF
TGTGCCACCAGCTGGGGACAGGGTAAAGCCGGGGAGCTGTTTTTT
>TRBJ2-5|TRBV24-1|many|TRBD1
CATSDNRGPETQYF
TGTGCCACCAGTGACAACAGGGGGCCAGAGACCCAGTACTTC
>TRBJ2-5|TRBV5-4|NA|NA
CASSHRAQWGETQYF
TGTGCCAGCAGCCACCGGGCCCAATGGGGGGAGACCCAGTACTTC
>TRBJ1-2|TRBV10-3|once|TRBD1
CASSDSPDRPNYGYTF
TGTGCCAGCAGTGACTCCCCGGACAGGCCCAACTATGGCTACACCTTC
>TRBJ2-5|TRBV5-4|many|NA
CASSPGLAQETQYF
TGTGCCAGCAGCCCCGGACTGGCTCAAGAGACCCAGTACTTC
>TRBJ1-6|TRBV10-3|few|TRBD1
CAINRTGRATHIHF
TGTGCCATCAACCGGACAGGGCGAGCGACCCACATCCACTTT
>TRBJ2-1|TRBV4-3|NA|NA
CASSLDLSSYNEQFF
TGCGCCAGCAGCCTTGACCTGAGCTCCTACAATGAGCAGTTCTTC
>TRBJ2-1|TRBV24-1|few|NA
CATPQGAGNEQFF
TGTGCCACCCCCCAAGGGGCAGGGAATGAGCAGTTCTTC
>TRBJ1-2|TRBV19|NA|NA
CASTTDPRGNYGYTF
TGTGCCAGTACCACCGACCCCAGGGGAAACTATGGCTACACCTTC
>TRBJ1-1|TRBV20-1|NA|TRBD1
CSARRQGGEAFF
TGCAGTGCTAGGAGACAGGGTGGAGAAGCTTTCTTT